These 11 T cell receptor beta chains were sequenced from one sample in a study of glioma-infiltrating T cells after dendritic cell vaccination. Time point: after dendritic cell vaccination, including at tumor progression/relapse. Libraries were prepared by immunoSEQ multiplex PCR; TCRdb keeps only in-frame clonotypes and omits some of them. The sample lists over 90,000 clones; approximately 80% were seen once. This material consisted of blood, taken after dendritic cell vaccination. All receptors derive from a human donor with glioblastoma.

This CDR3 is CASSVGPTSGSTTYEQYF. In nucleotides, the CDR3 is TGTGCCAGCAGCGTAGGGCCTACTAGCGGATCCACTACCTACGAGCAGTACTTC. V and J are TRBV9 and TRBJ2-7; 8 bases map to TRBD2. This CDR3 is 18 amino acids long. V lost 0 bases to trimming and J lost 2 bases; unmatched junction nucleotides: 13. The germline V gene has CDR1 SGDLS and CDR2 YYNGEE.

The chain recombines TRBV18 with TRBJ2-1; D is uncertain. Germline lookup yields CDR1 KGHSH and CDR2 LQKENI. Trimming cost V 3 bases and J 9 bases, with 6 bases left between them. CDR3 size: 11 residues. CDR3 DNA sequence: TGTGCCAGCTCACCCTCCGGTGAGCAGTTCTTC. It is translated as CASSPSGEQFF.

The rearrangement joins TRBV30 to TRBJ1-3; TRBD1 matches 7 bases. The V segment lost 7 bases and the J segment 4 bases; nucleotides outside the gene matches: 7. This CDR3 region has 13 residues. Germline V gene data show CDR1 as GTSNPN and CDR2 as SVGIG (reference sequence). The CDR3 nucleotides are TGTGCCTCGGCCAGGGGGAACGGAAACACCATATATTTT. It encodes CASARGNGNTIYF.

The V gene is TRBV15, the J gene TRBJ2-3; a possible D gene is TRBD1 (6 bases). The V end lost 1 base, the J end lost 4 bases, and 9 bases lay between the germline ends. The CDR3 extends over 14 amino acids. The germline V gene has CDR1 LNHNV and CDR2 YYDKDF (reference sequence). The CDR3 nucleotides read TGTGCCACCAGCAGAGGAGGGGGTGCAGATACGCAGTATTTT. Residues: CATSRGGGADTQYF. Drawing the rest from reference TRBV15 and TRBJ2-3, the complete variable domain is DAMVIQNPRYQVTQFGKPVTLSCSQTLNHNVMYWYQQKSSQAPKLLFHYYDKDFNNEADTPDNFQSRRPNTSFCFLDIRSPGLGDTAMYLCATSRGGGADTQYFGPGTRLTVL.

This clone was observed a few times. This chain connects TRBV2 to TRBJ2-7; unclear D gene. V shed 2 bases and J shed 3 bases, with 5 bases lying between them. CDR3 length: 12 residues. The germline V gene encodes CDR1 SNHLY and CDR2 FYNNEI. The CDR3 DNA sequence: TGTGCCAGCAGTGAACAGTACTACGAGCAGTACTTC. Protein sequence: CASSEQYYEQYF.

The V call is TRBV11-3, the J call TRBJ1-1; D unresolved. Trimming pared 3 bases from V and 3 bases from J, leaving 11 bases between. The CDR3 has 14 amino acids. Germline V CDR1 and CDR2: SGHNT, YENEEA. CDR3 bases: TGTGCCAGCAGCTTGACGGGTTCCGACACTGAAGCTTTCTTT. Translated, it gives CASSLTGSDTEAFF.

The chain recombines TRBV27 with TRBJ2-3, with D unresolved. The germline V gene has CDR1 MNHEY and CDR2 SMNVEV (reference sequence). Trimming removed 2 bases at V and 0 bases at J, with 12 bases between. The CDR3 contains 16 residues. This CDR3 is CASSLVRFTSTDTQYF. In DNA, the CDR3 is TGTGCCAGCAGTTTAGTACGGTTTACTAGCACAGATACGCAGTATTTT.

V usage is TRBV10-3 and J usage is TRBJ1-1; D is uncertain. Between the trimmed V and J ends, which lost 10 bases and 1 base, there was a span of 13 bases. The CDR3 loop spans 13 amino acids. Looked up from germline, CDR1 is ENHRY and CDR2 is SYGVKD. CDR3 nucleotides: TGTGCCACCAGATATACAGAGAACACTGAAGCTTTCTTT. Translating gives CATRYTENTEAFF.

The gene calls are TRBV15 and TRBJ1-3, with 9 nucleotides matching TRBD1. Trimming removed 3 bases from V and 2 bases from J; junction bases left unmatched: 14. Germline V gene lookup returns CDR1 LNHNV and CDR2 YYDKDF (reference sequence). CDR3 length equals 19 residues. The CDR3 coding sequence is TGTGCCACCAGCAGGACCCCCGGGACAGGGATAAAAGCTGGAAACACCATATATTTT. Translation: CATSRTPGTGIKAGNTIYF.

This clone appeared a single time. The genes are TRBV27 and TRBJ1-2; the match to TRBD1 covers 8 bases. After removal of 8 bases from V and 6 bases from J, the junction contained 8 bases not matched to a gene. Germline values: CDR1 MNHEY, CDR2 SMNVEV (reference sequence). CDR3 size: 13 residues. CDR3 protein: CASGLTGVNGYTF. The DNA of the CDR3 is TGTGCCAGCGGCCTGACAGGGGTCAATGGCTACACCTTC.

V is TRBV10-3 and J is TRBJ2-3; 11 bases are shared with TRBD2. The CDR3 runs to 16 residues. CDR1 and CDR2 from the germline V gene are ENHRY and SYGVKD. Germline trimming cut 3 bases from V and 5 bases from J; bases unmatched to any gene: 7. DNA for the CDR3: TGTGCCATCAGTGACCAGACTAGCGGGGTGGGAGATACGCAGTATTTT. Protein product: CAISDQTSGVGDTQYF.